A selection of T cell receptor beta chains follows, all from one sample in a study of cytomegalovirus exposure and HLA in healthy donors. Assay used: immunoSEQ multiplex PCR; TCRdb lists only in-frame clones, some missing. The data show 120,000 to 150,000 clones, 64% seen once. Sequencing used PBMCs. The receptors originated from a woman aged 30 to 39 in good health and CMV-seropositive. Both conserved end residues are part of each CDR3. D genes are given only for firm matches. Clone size is not always given. Where it is, it says once, few, many or a class for expanded clones.

j_gene: TRBJ2-7; abundance: NA; d_gene: NA; v_gene: TRBV4-2; CDR3aa: CASSRQGSGEQYF; CDR3nt: TGTGCCAGCAGCCGGCAGGGTTCCGGGGAGCAGTACTTC
j_gene: TRBJ2-1; abundance: few; d_gene: NA; v_gene: TRBV13; CDR3aa: CASSSPQEQFF; CDR3nt: TGTGCCAGCAGCTCCCCCCAGGAGCAGTTCTTC
j_gene: TRBJ1-1; abundance: NA; d_gene: NA; v_gene: TRBV6-6; CDR3aa: CASRWGDTEAFF; CDR3nt: TGTGCCAGCAGGTGGGGGGACACTGAAGCTTTCTTT
j_gene: TRBJ2-5; abundance: NA; d_gene: TRBD1; v_gene: TRBV15; CDR3aa: CATSRDQTGSLETQYF; CDR3nt: TGTGCCACCAGCAGAGACCAGACAGGGTCTTTGGAGACCCAGTACTTC
j_gene: TRBJ1-2; abundance: NA; d_gene: NA; v_gene: TRBV25-1; CDR3aa: CASSEMSLNYGYTF; CDR3nt: TGTGCCAGCAGTGAAATGTCCCTTAACTATGGCTACACCTTC
j_gene: TRBJ1-2; abundance: NA; d_gene: NA; v_gene: TRBV5-4; CDR3aa: CASTRDFYGYTF; CDR3nt: TGTGCCAGCACCCGGGACTTCTATGGCTACACCTTC
j_gene: TRBJ1-1; abundance: NA; d_gene: NA; v_gene: TRBV4-1; CDR3aa: CASASVTEAFF; CDR3nt: TGCGCCAGCGCCAGTGTTACTGAAGCTTTCTTT
j_gene: TRBJ1-5; abundance: NA; d_gene: TRBD1; v_gene: TRBV19; CDR3aa: CASSLGQDYQPQHF; CDR3nt: TGTGCCAGTAGTTTAGGACAGGACTATCAGCCCCAGCATTTT
j_gene: TRBJ2-3; abundance: few; d_gene: TRBD1; v_gene: TRBV5-8; CDR3aa: CASSLGQDPFGTDTQYF; CDR3nt: TGTGCCAGCAGCTTAGGACAGGACCCTTTTGGCACAGATACGCAGTATTTT
j_gene: TRBJ2-7; abundance: few; d_gene: TRBD1; v_gene: TRBV2; CDR3aa: CASSESRTGYYEQYF; CDR3nt: TGTGCCAGCAGTGAGTCCAGGACAGGGTACTACGAGCAGTACTTC
j_gene: TRBJ2-5; abundance: once; d_gene: TRBD1; v_gene: TRBV9; CDR3aa: CASSVTTGLQETQYF; CDR3nt: TGTGCCAGCAGCGTCACGACAGGGCTCCAAGAGACCCAGTACTTC
j_gene: TRBJ1-3; abundance: few; d_gene: TRBD1; v_gene: TRBV6-5; CDR3aa: CASSPNGQGHTIYF; CDR3nt: TGTGCCAGCAGCCCCAATGGACAGGGACACACCATATATTTT
j_gene: TRBJ2-2; abundance: large; d_gene: TRBD1; v_gene: TRBV6-5; CDR3aa: CASSKDRGWTGELFF; CDR3nt: TGTGCCAGCAGTAAGGACAGGGGGTGGACCGGGGAGCTGTTTTTT
j_gene: TRBJ2-3; abundance: NA; d_gene: TRBD2; v_gene: TRBV13; CDR3aa: CASSFGTTSTDTQYF; CDR3nt: TGTGCCAGCAGCTTCGGGACTACTAGCACAGATACGCAGTATTTT
j_gene: TRBJ2-5; abundance: NA; d_gene: NA; v_gene: TRBV30; CDR3aa: CAWSGYRQLQETQYF; CDR3nt: TGTGCCTGGAGTGGGTACAGACAGCTCCAAGAGACCCAGTACTTC
j_gene: TRBJ2-5; abundance: NA; d_gene: TRBD2; v_gene: TRBV15; CDR3aa: CATSRAVGSGRQETQYF; CDR3nt: TGTGCCACCAGCAGAGCGGTGGGTAGCGGGCGACAAGAGACCCAGTACTTC
j_gene: TRBJ2-1; abundance: NA; d_gene: NA; v_gene: TRBV11-2; CDR3aa: CASSTGTGTYNEQFF; CDR3nt: TGTGCCAGCAGCACGGGGACTGGCACCTACAATGAGCAGTTCTTC
j_gene: TRBJ2-1; abundance: NA; d_gene: NA; v_gene: TRBV5-6; CDR3aa: CASSFPQNNEQFF; CDR3nt: TGTGCCAGCAGCTTTCCACAGAACAATGAGCAGTTCTTC
j_gene: TRBJ2-1; abundance: NA; d_gene: NA; v_gene: TRBV10-1; CDR3aa: CASSESGRDEQFF; CDR3nt: TGCGCCAGCAGTGAGTCCGGCCGGGATGAGCAGTTCTTC
j_gene: TRBJ1-2; abundance: NA; d_gene: TRBD1; v_gene: TRBV29-1; CDR3aa: CSAQGANYGYTF; CDR3nt: TGCAGCGCCCAGGGGGCAAACTATGGCTACACCTTC
j_gene: TRBJ1-2; abundance: few; d_gene: NA; v_gene: TRBV28; CDR3aa: CASRGLDYGYTF; CDR3nt: TGTGCCAGCAGGGGGCTGGACTATGGCTACACCTTC
j_gene: TRBJ2-3; abundance: NA; d_gene: NA; v_gene: TRBV4-1; CDR3aa: CASSRGAVTSTDTQYF; CDR3nt: TGCGCCAGCAGCCGGGGAGCGGTCACTAGCACAGATACGCAGTATTTT
j_gene: TRBJ2-5; abundance: NA; d_gene: NA; v_gene: TRBV6-6; CDR3aa: CASSSRTDYRETQYF; CDR3nt: TGTGCCAGCAGTTCCCGGACTGACTACCGGGAGACCCAGTACTTC
j_gene: TRBJ1-5; abundance: NA; d_gene: NA; v_gene: TRBV6-5; CDR3aa: CASSHVPQGNQPQHF; CDR3nt: TGTGCCAGCAGTCATGTACCGCAGGGGAATCAGCCCCAGCATTTT
j_gene: TRBJ2-1; abundance: NA; d_gene: NA; v_gene: TRBV7-8; CDR3aa: CASSLAEGAYNEQFF; CDR3nt: TGTGCCAGCAGCTTAGCGGAAGGGGCATACAATGAGCAGTTCTTC
j_gene: TRBJ1-2; abundance: NA; d_gene: TRBD1; v_gene: TRBV28; CDR3aa: CASSSIDRGDGYTF; CDR3nt: TGTGCCAGCAGTTCGATCGACAGGGGAGATGGCTACACCTTC
j_gene: TRBJ2-5; abundance: NA; d_gene: TRBD1; v_gene: TRBV19; CDR3aa: CASSRRTGASDQTQYF; CDR3nt: TGTGCCAGTAGCCGACGGACAGGGGCGTCGGATCAGACCCAGTACTTC
j_gene: TRBJ1-2; abundance: NA; d_gene: NA; v_gene: TRBV27; CDR3aa: CASSLSVGYGYTF; CDR3nt: TGTGCCAGCAGTTTATCGGTCGGCTATGGCTACACCTTC
j_gene: TRBJ2-5; abundance: NA; d_gene: TRBD1; v_gene: TRBV10-1; CDR3aa: CASKGAYQETQYF; CDR3nt: TGCGCCAGCAAGGGGGCGTACCAAGAGACCCAGTACTTC
j_gene: TRBJ2-1; abundance: few; d_gene: NA; v_gene: TRBV2; CDR3aa: CASRPGVLNEQFF; CDR3nt: TGTGCCAGCAGGCCCGGGGTCCTCAATGAGCAGTTCTTC
j_gene: TRBJ1-2; abundance: NA; d_gene: NA; v_gene: TRBV7-9; CDR3aa: CASSSGARVYGYTF; CDR3nt: TGTGCCAGCAGCTCAGGGGCGCGGGTCTATGGCTACACCTTC
j_gene: TRBJ2-7; abundance: NA; d_gene: TRBD1; v_gene: TRBV6-4; CDR3aa: CASSVRRQGAYEQYF; CDR3nt: TGTGCCAGCAGTGTCCGCCGACAGGGGGCCTACGAGCAGTACTTC
j_gene: TRBJ1-2; abundance: few; d_gene: NA; v_gene: TRBV29-1; CDR3aa: CSVDNGYTF; CDR3nt: TGCAGCGTTGATAATGGCTACACCTTC
j_gene: TRBJ2-3; abundance: NA; d_gene: NA; v_gene: TRBV5-1; CDR3aa: CASSPGVRTTDTQYF; CDR3nt: TGCGCCAGCAGCCCCGGGGTGCGTACCACAGATACGCAGTATTTT
j_gene: TRBJ2-3; abundance: NA; d_gene: NA; v_gene: TRBV30; CDR3aa: CARSRGGTDTQYF; CDR3nt: TGTGCCCGGAGTCGGGGAGGCACAGATACGCAGTATTTT
j_gene: TRBJ2-3; abundance: few; d_gene: TRBD2; v_gene: TRBV4-2; CDR3aa: CASRPLAGGLADTQYF; CDR3nt: TGTGCCAGCAGACCACTGGCGGGAGGGTTGGCAGATACGCAGTATTTT
j_gene: TRBJ1-1; abundance: NA; d_gene: TRBD1; v_gene: TRBV2; CDR3aa: CASTVTGGTEAFF; CDR3nt: TGTGCCAGCACCGTAACAGGGGGCACTGAAGCTTTCTTT
j_gene: TRBJ1-3; abundance: once; d_gene: NA; v_gene: TRBV6-5; CDR3aa: CASRTGISSGNTIYF; CDR3nt: TGTGCCAGCAGAACAGGGATCTCCTCTGGAAACACCATATATTTT
j_gene: TRBJ1-4; abundance: NA; d_gene: NA; v_gene: TRBV10-3; CDR3aa: CAISESRATNEKLFF; CDR3nt: TGTGCCATCAGTGAGTCGAGGGCAACTAATGAAAAACTGTTTTTT
j_gene: TRBJ2-7; abundance: NA; d_gene: TRBD1; v_gene: TRBV4-1; CDR3aa: CASSRADREVYEQYF; CDR3nt: TGCGCCAGCAGCCGGGCGGACAGGGAAGTCTACGAGCAGTACTTC
j_gene: TRBJ1-6; abundance: NA; d_gene: TRBD1; v_gene: TRBV27; CDR3aa: CASGPRDRLSHF; CDR3nt: TGTGCCAGCGGTCCCAGGGACAGGCTTTCGCACTTT
j_gene: TRBJ2-7; abundance: few; d_gene: TRBD1; v_gene: TRBV7-9; CDR3aa: CASSQRTGRNYEQYF; CDR3nt: TGTGCCAGCAGCCAGAGGACAGGTAGAAACTACGAGCAGTACTTC
j_gene: TRBJ1-1; abundance: few; d_gene: NA; v_gene: TRBV7-9; CDR3aa: CASSRGNTEAFF; CDR3nt: TGTGCCAGCAGCCGGGGAAACACTGAAGCTTTCTTT
j_gene: TRBJ2-2; abundance: few; d_gene: NA; v_gene: TRBV7-2; CDR3aa: CASSFWDKGELFF; CDR3nt: TGTGCCAGCAGCTTCTGGGACAAAGGGGAGCTGTTTTTT
j_gene: TRBJ2-1; abundance: NA; d_gene: NA; v_gene: TRBV11-2; CDR3aa: CASSLGGDEQFF; CDR3nt: TGTGCCAGCAGCTTAGGGGGCGATGAGCAGTTCTTC
j_gene: TRBJ1-2; abundance: NA; d_gene: TRBD1; v_gene: TRBV7-8; CDR3aa: CASSLSPDRDRSRYGYTF; CDR3nt: TGTGCCAGCAGCTTATCTCCGGACAGGGACAGATCCCGCTATGGCTACACCTTC
j_gene: TRBJ1-3; abundance: NA; d_gene: NA; v_gene: TRBV6-5; CDR3aa: CASITGNTIYF; CDR3nt: TGTGCCAGCATCACTGGAAACACCATATATTTT
j_gene: TRBJ2-5; abundance: NA; d_gene: NA; v_gene: TRBV6-5; CDR3aa: CASSWQGTQYF; CDR3nt: TGTGCCAGCAGTTGGCAGGGAACCCAGTACTTC
j_gene: TRBJ2-7; abundance: NA; d_gene: TRBD1; v_gene: TRBV5-8; CDR3aa: CASSLGQGQAYEQYF; CDR3nt: TGTGCCAGCAGCTTGGGCCAAGGACAGGCCTACGAGCAGTACTTC
j_gene: TRBJ2-7; abundance: few; d_gene: NA; v_gene: TRBV11-2; CDR3aa: CASSSLGGIRNEQYF; CDR3nt: TGTGCCAGCAGCTCCCTTGGAGGGATCAGGAACGAGCAGTACTTC
j_gene: TRBJ1-4; abundance: few; d_gene: NA; v_gene: TRBV5-1; CDR3aa: CASSLTGLGEKLFF; CDR3nt: TGCGCCAGCAGCTTAACAGGGTTGGGTGAAAAACTGTTTTTT
j_gene: TRBJ1-6; abundance: few; d_gene: NA; v_gene: TRBV9; CDR3aa: CASSVVGAGSPLHF; CDR3nt: TGTGCCAGCAGCGTAGTGGGGGCGGGTTCACCCCTCCACTTT
j_gene: TRBJ2-4; abundance: NA; d_gene: TRBD1; v_gene: TRBV9; CDR3aa: CASSVFWTGDQYF; CDR3nt: TGTGCCAGCAGCGTCTTTTGGACAGGCGATCAGTACTTC
j_gene: TRBJ1-3; abundance: few; d_gene: TRBD1; v_gene: TRBV30; CDR3aa: CAWRWQGVSGNTIYF; CDR3nt: TGTGCCTGGAGATGGCAGGGGGTTTCTGGAAACACCATATATTTT
j_gene: TRBJ2-2; abundance: NA; d_gene: NA; v_gene: TRBV7-8; CDR3aa: CASSRQTSNTGELFF; CDR3nt: TGTGCCAGCAGCAGGCAGACATCGAACACCGGGGAGCTGTTTTTT